This T cell receptor (beta chain) came from a study of graft-versus-host responses after intestinal transplantation. Findings and caveats of the study: Ileal or blood samples showed some GvH clones first, and such clones were also found in recipient marrow.

Measured with immunoSEQ multiplex PCR; TCRdb has only the in-frame clones, and not every one. The sample holds around 67,000 clones, 90% seen once. Details on this clone: Its antigen is as yet unknown.

The input for sequencing was unstimulated CD8+ T cells sorted from spleen or lymph node cells, taken before transplant. The sequence derives from a human donor who was the organ donor for an intestinal transplant.

The chain's CDR3 is CASSSTKSGIRAKNIQYF. The CDR3 nucleotides read TGCGCCAGCAGCTCCACTAAGTCCGGCATAAGAGCCAAAAACATTCAGTACTTC. The V call is TRBV5-1, the J call TRBJ2-4; D gene ambiguous. Germline V lookup: CDR1 SGHRS, CDR2 YFSETQ. This CDR3 comprises 18 residues. Trimming stripped 3 bases from V and 0 bases from J, with 19 bases between.